The TCR beta chain described here comes from a study of CD8+ T cells in alopecia areata. Study context: Treated patients took oral tofacitinib at 5 to 10 mg twice daily. Patients in the study were on tofacitinib for 6 to 18 months, then off it for 6 months. Severity scores in treated patients reflected the percentage of scalp affected. General study results and limits: Baseline CD8+ expansion's link to response remains uncertain, as there was one nonresponder.

Following extraction, RNA underwent reverse transcription to cDNA, which served as the sequencing template. TCRdb keeps only in-frame clones here, not all; method: immunoSEQ multiplex PCR. The sample consists of fewer than 250,000 clones, roughly three fifths of them appearing once. As to treatment: oral pan-JAK inhibitor, 5-10 mg twice daily. The CDR3 contains 13 residues. V shed 5 bases and J shed 4 bases, with 11 bases lying between them. Germline V gives CDR1 MNHEY, CDR2 SMNVEV (reference sequence). Turning to this clone: Its cognate antigen is unknown.

The clonotype originates from a human donor with alopecia areata. V is TRBV27 and J is TRBJ1-1; no firm D call. Material: CD4+ T cells sorted from blood, obtained at week 4, from a patient treated with tofacitinib. CDR3 coding DNA: TGTGCCAGCAGTCCCCCTCGGATCACTGAAGCTTTCTTT. Translating gives CASSPPRITEAFF.